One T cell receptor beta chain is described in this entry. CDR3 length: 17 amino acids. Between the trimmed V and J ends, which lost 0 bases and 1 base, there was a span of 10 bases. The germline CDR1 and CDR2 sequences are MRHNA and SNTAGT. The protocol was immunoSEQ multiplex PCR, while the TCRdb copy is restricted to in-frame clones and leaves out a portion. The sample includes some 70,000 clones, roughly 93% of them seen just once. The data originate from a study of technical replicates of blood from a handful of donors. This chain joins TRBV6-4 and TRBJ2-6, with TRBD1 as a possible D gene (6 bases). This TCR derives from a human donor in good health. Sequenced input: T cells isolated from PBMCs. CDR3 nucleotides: TGTGCCAGCAGTGACTCTAGGGGGTTGTCTGGGGCCAACGTCCTGACTTTC. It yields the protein CASSDSRGLSGANVLTF.